This T cell receptor beta chain derives from a study of shared T cell receptors in the human thymus. Sequenced by immunoSEQ multiplex PCR; TCRdb stores in-frame clones only, minus some. The sample includes 450,000 to 650,000 clones, approximately 80% of them seen just once. Losses at the gene ends were 6 bases for V and 2 bases for J; bases not matched to a gene: 7. The CDR3 is made up of 14 amino acids. The germline V gene has CDR1 MNHEY and CDR2 SMNVEV (reference sequence). These records were also assigned to another study, of human thymus T cells. In that study: Corrective heart surgery yielded resections, and these provided the thymus tissue.

The J gene is TRBJ2-7, the V gene TRBV27; 7 nucleotides match TRBD2. This TCR came from a boy less than two years old with a congenital heart defect. The sequencing sample was made of thymocytes. The CDR3 loop reads CASSNLAAPYEQYF. The CDR3 DNA follows: TGTGCCAGCAGCAATCTAGCGGCACCCTACGAGCAGTACTTC.